Each of the 10 T cell receptor beta chains below was sequenced from the same sample in a study of CD4 T cells in relation to SARS-CoV-2 and coronaviruses. Unexposed donor CD4+ T cells date from about 2010-2019, before the COVID-19 pandemic. Generated by immunoSEQ multiplex PCR, the TCRdb table keeps only in-frame clones and is missing some. The table includes approximately 64,000 clones, 94% detected once. What was sequenced was naive CD4+ T cells from PBMCs. The subset here: naive CD4+ T cells isolated by negative enrichment. Receptor source: a human donor in good health.

The CDR3 coding sequence is TGTGCCAGCAGCTTAGAACTAGCGGGGCTCACAGATACGCAGTATTTT. Translation: CASSLELAGLTDTQYF. V gene TRBV7-2 combines with J gene TRBJ2-3; 10 bases are a match to TRBD2. CDR1 and CDR2 (germline): SGHTA, FQGNSA. Trimming at V came to 1 base and at J to 2 bases, leaving 3 bases not matched to a gene. This CDR3 is built from 16 residues.

This rearrangement joins TRBV4-2 to TRBJ2-1; D gene ambiguous. The CDR3 covers 14 residues. The V end was cut by 4 bases, the J end by 5 bases, with 12 bases between. CDR1 and CDR2 from the germline V gene are LGHNA and YNFKEQ. This chain's CDR3 is CASSREPQDNEQFF. The CDR3 coding sequence is TGTGCCAGCAGCCGCGAGCCACAAGACAATGAGCAGTTCTTC.

V gene TRBV19 combines with J gene TRBJ2-3; unclear D gene. In germline, CDR1 is LNHDA, CDR2 SQIVND (reference sequence). This CDR3 is 12 amino acids long. The V end lost 5 bases, the J end lost 11 bases, and 14 bases lay between the germline ends. The CDR3 sequence: CASSSAAGGQYF. The CDR3 nucleotides read TGTGCCAGTAGTTCAGCCGCAGGCGGGCAGTATTTT.

J is TRBJ2-7 and V is TRBV6-5; D remains unclear. The CDR3 is made up of 14 amino acids. V gave up 6 bases and J gave up 0 bases, with 12 bases separating them. Per the germline V gene, CDR1 is MNHEY and CDR2 is SVGAGI. The CDR3 DNA sequence: TGTGCCAGCAGCCCGCTGGGGTACTCCTACGAGCAGTACTTC. Protein product: CASSPLGYSYEQYF.

The V and J genes are TRBV5-3 and TRBJ2-2, with 10 nucleotides matching TRBD1. TRBV5-3 is classed as an ORF, of uncertain function. Trimming took 4 bases from V and 7 from J; bases not matched to a gene: 4. The CDR3 is 14 amino acids. DNA for the CDR3: TGTGCCAGAAGCCCCGGACAGGGGGACGGGGAGCTGTTTTTT. Translated: CARSPGQGDGELFF.

This sequence joins TRBV20-1 and TRBJ2-5; a possible D gene is TRBD2 (6 bases). This CDR3 is 11 amino acids long. V lost 3 bases and J lost 5, with 7 bases in between. The germline V gene has CDR1 DFQATT and CDR2 SNEGSKA (reference sequence). The CDR3 region is CSASGGETQYF. CDR3 DNA: TGCAGTGCTAGTGGGGGGGAGACCCAGTACTTC.

This rearrangement joins TRBV7-9 to TRBJ2-3; D not certain. The V gene lost 3 bases and the J gene lost 6 bases, with 16 bases spanning the gap. The CDR3 runs to 15 residues. Germline V CDR1 and CDR2: SEHNR, FQNEAQ (reference sequence). CDR3 nucleotides: TGTGCCAGCAGCTTCCGCCGCGGCCGCGTCGATACGCAGTATTTT. The encoded protein is CASSFRRGRVDTQYF.

The V and J genes are TRBV19 and TRBJ2-5, with D possibly being TRBD1 or TRBD2 (5 bases each). The CDR3 covers 15 residues. Looked up from germline, CDR1 is LNHDA and CDR2 is SQIVND (reference sequence). V gave up 6 bases and J gave up 5 bases, with 19 bases separating them. In nucleotides, the CDR3 is TGTGCCAGTAGACCATCGGGACCTCAGGTGGAGACCCAGTACTTC. Its translation: CASRPSGPQVETQYF. Full variable domain (outside the CDR3, taken from reference TRBV19 and TRBJ2-5): DGGITQSPKYLFRKEGQNVTLSCEQNLNHDAMYWYRQDPGQGLRLIYYSQIVNDFQKGDIAEGYSVSREKKESFPLTVTSAQKNPTAFYLCASRPSGPQVETQYFGPGTRLLVL.

The chain is built from TRBV10-1 and TRBJ2-5, with D unresolved. Trimming cost V 0 bases and J 5 bases, with 16 bases left between them. The CDR3 totals 16 residues. Germline lookup yields CDR1 WNHNN and CDR2 SYGVQD (reference sequence). CDR3 nucleotides: TGCGCCAGCAGTGAGTCGAAAGGTGGGCTTATGGAGACCCAGTACTTC. This codes for CASSESKGGLMETQYF.

The rearrangement uses TRBV7-9 and TRBJ2-7; TRBD1 agrees at 9 bases. The V and J ends lost 4 bases and 1 base, in that order; junction bases with no gene match: 8. The CDR3 spans 16 residues. Germline values: CDR1 SEHNR, CDR2 FQNEAQ (reference sequence). In nucleotides, the CDR3 is TGTGCCAGCAGCTCACTAGACAGGGGGAGGTCCTACGAGCAGTACTTC. This translates into CASSSLDRGRSYEQYF. Full variable domain (outside the CDR3, taken from reference TRBV7-9 and TRBJ2-7): DTGVSQNPRHKITKRGQNVTFRCDPISEHNRLYWYRQTLGQGPEFLTYFQNEAQLEKSRLLSDRFSAERPKGSFSTLEIQRTEQGDSAMYLCASSSLDRGRSYEQYFGPGTRLTVT.